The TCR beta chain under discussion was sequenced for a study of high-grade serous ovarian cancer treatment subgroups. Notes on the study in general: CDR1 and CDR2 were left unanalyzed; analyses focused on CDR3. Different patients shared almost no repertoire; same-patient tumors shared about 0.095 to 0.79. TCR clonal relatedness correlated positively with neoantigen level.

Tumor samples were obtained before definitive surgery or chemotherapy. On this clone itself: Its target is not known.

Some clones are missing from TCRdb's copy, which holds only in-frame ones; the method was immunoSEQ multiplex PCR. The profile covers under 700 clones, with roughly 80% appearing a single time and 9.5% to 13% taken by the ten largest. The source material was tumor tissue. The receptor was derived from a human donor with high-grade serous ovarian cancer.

The CDR3 DNA is TGTGCCAGCAGTTTACGGGTCGGGCTAAACTATGGCTACACCTTC. This gives the protein CASSLRVGLNYGYTF. The chain carries TRBV27 and TRBJ1-2; no definite D call. The CDR3 is 15 residues long. Germline CDR1 and CDR2: MNHEY and SMNVEV (reference sequence). V gave up 2 bases and J gave up 2 bases, with 12 bases separating them.